A single sample gave rise to the 26 T cell receptor beta chains below, sequenced in a study of early T cells in non-severe SARS-CoV-2 infection. TCRdb analysed the 5' RACE reads with MiXCR anew, one entry per CDR3 protein. The profile shows approximately 50,000 distinct CDR3 sequences, roughly 10% of them singletons. Material: whole blood. Receptor source: an adult who was a healthcare worker with PCR-confirmed SARS-CoV-2 infection or an uninfected control (not recorded which).

Ten or more counts support this clonotype. The genes are TRBV20-1 and TRBJ2-1; D is ambiguous. With 2 bases removed from V and 0 bases from J, the gap between germline ends came to 8 bases. The CDR3 is 14 residues long. Germline-derived CDR1 and CDR2 are DFQATT and SNEGSKA (reference sequence). CDR3 loop: CSARNRDSYNEQFF. The CDR3 DNA follows: TGCAGTGCTAGAAATCGAGACTCCTACAATGAGCAGTTCTTC.

Ten or more counts support this clonotype. V and J are TRBV7-2 and TRBJ2-5; a possible D gene is TRBD2 (6 bases). Between the trimmed V and J ends, which lost 4 bases and 5 bases, there was a span of 17 bases. The CDR3 extends over 15 amino acids. Germline values: CDR1 SGHTA, CDR2 FQGNSA. This chain's CDR3 is CASSSGSRGLETQYF. CDR3 DNA: TGTGCCAGCAGCTCCGGGAGTAGGGGTTTGGAGACCCAGTACTTC.

This clonotype has ten or more counts. The gene calls are TRBV10-3 and TRBJ2-5, with D possibly TRBD1 on 6 matching bases. The germline V and J ends were trimmed by 4 bases and 1 base, with 10 bases remaining between them. CDR3 length: 14 amino acids. Germline CDR1 ENHRY, CDR2 SYGVKD. CDR3 DNA sequence: TGTGCCATCAGTGGGGACACCGGCCAAGAGACCCAGTACTTC. Amino acids: CAISGDTGQETQYF.

For this clonotype: A read error may explain this, as a much larger clone is one base away. This CDR3 is CPSRVAGDTQYF. For the CDR3, the DNA is TGTCCCAGTAGGGTGGCGGGAGATACGCAGTATTTT. This chain joins TRBV19 and TRBJ2-3, with a tentative D call TRBD2 (5 bases). The germline gives CDR1 LNHDA, CDR2 SQIVND (reference sequence). The CDR3 runs to 12 residues.

Ten or more counts support this clonotype. The chain couples TRBV10-3 to TRBJ2-3; TRBD2 matches 7 bases. The CDR3 is made up of 17 amino acids. CDR1 and CDR2 (germline): ENHRY, SYGVKD. V lost 2 bases and J lost 5; bases outside the gene matches: 13. The DNA for the CDR3 is TGTGCCATCAGTGAGCCCAGCAGGGCGGGAGTCGGAGATACGCAGTATTTT. Protein sequence: CAISEPSRAGVGDTQYF.

This clonotype was seen a handful of times. The chain employs TRBV12-3 or TRBV12-4 and TRBJ1-2; perhaps TRBD1 as D (5 bases). The V gene lost 4 bases and the J gene lost 5 bases, with 14 bases spanning the gap. The CDR3 length is 14 residues. The CDR3 DNA follows: TGTGCCAGCAGTTCCCGTGGGGGGTTTTATGGCTACACCTTC. Translating gives CASSSRGGFYGYTF.

In its sample, this clonotype was seen once. The chain employs TRBV5-4 and TRBJ2-5; 10 bases map to TRBD2. Per the germline V gene, CDR1 is SGHNT and CDR2 is YYREEE (reference sequence). There are 18 residues in the CDR3. With V trimmed by 0 bases and J by 0 bases, 8 bases remained unmatched. The CDR3 nucleotides are TGTGCCAGCAGCTTGGGAGCCCCCGGACTAGCGGACCAAGAGACCCAGTACTTC. Translating it yields CASSLGAPGLADQETQYF.

The sample holds many counts of this clonotype. V gene TRBV29-1 combines with J gene TRBJ2-1; TRBD2 aligns across 8 bases. The CDR3 is made up of 15 amino acids. Trimming cost V 2 bases and J 7 bases; bases outside gene matches: 10. Per the germline V gene, CDR1 is SQVTM and CDR2 is ANQGSEA. This chain's CDR3 is CSVEPGGGRWNEQFF. In nucleotides, the CDR3 is TGCAGCGTTGAACCTGGCGGGGGGCGGTGGAATGAGCAGTTCTTC.

This rearrangement joins TRBV25-1 to TRBJ1-4; D gene uncertain. This CDR3 has 15 amino acids. V was trimmed by 2 bases and J by 7 bases, leaving 14 bases between them. Germline assignment: CDR1 MGHDK and CDR2 SYGVNS. DNA for the CDR3: TGTGCCAGCAGTGAAATTGGAGGGCGGATTGAAAAACTGTTTTTT. Translated, it gives CASSEIGGRIEKLFF.

This rearrangement joins TRBV5-1 to TRBJ2-3; 12 bases are a match to TRBD2. The CDR3 has 18 residues. V lost 6 bases to trimming and J lost 5 bases; unmatched junction nucleotides: 16. Germline CDR1 is SGHRS and CDR2 is YFSETQ. CDR3 residues: CASNFLIRTSGTVDTQYF. CDR3 coding DNA: TGCGCCAGCAACTTTCTAATTCGGACTAGCGGGACGGTAGATACGCAGTATTTT.

The chain joins TRBV5-4 to TRBJ2-2; D is uncertain. Germline CDR1 reads SGHNT; CDR2 reads YYREEE (reference sequence). The CDR3 covers 16 residues. The ends were cut back, 1 base at V and 6 bases at J, with 16 bases in the middle. CDR3 amino acids: CASSLRPAPGPGELFF. CDR3 sequence (DNA): TGTGCCAGCAGCTTGAGACCAGCCCCCGGCCCCGGGGAGCTGTTTTTT.

The chain couples TRBV5-5 to TRBJ2-1; D is undetermined. Trimming pared 1 base from V and 2 bases from J, leaving 7 bases between. The CDR3 runs 14 residues. The V gene's germline CDR1 is SGHKS and CDR2 YYEKEE (reference sequence). CDR3 in DNA: TGTGCCAGCAGCTTGTCCGGAGCCTACAATGAGCAGTTCTTC. Translating gives CASSLSGAYNEQFF.

This chain links TRBV5-1 with TRBJ2-3; 9 bases match TRBD2. V lost 0 bases and J lost 0; bases outside the gene matches: 8. CDR3 length equals 18 residues. Per the germline V gene, CDR1 is SGHRS and CDR2 is YFSETQ. The CDR3 spells CASSLGLAGVFSTDTQYF. The CDR3 DNA follows: TGCGCCAGCAGCTTGGGGTTAGCGGGAGTGTTTAGCACAGATACGCAGTATTTT.

This clonotype has ten or more counts. The chain combines TRBV29-1 with TRBJ2-3, with D possibly matching TRBD1 (5 bases). Germline-derived CDR1 and CDR2 are SQVTM and ANQGSEA. This CDR3 contains 16 residues. V was cut by 1 base and J by 4 bases, with 18 bases left in between. The chain's CDR3 is CSVEVGQGFFADTQYF. The CDR3 DNA sequence: TGCAGCGTTGAAGTCGGGCAGGGTTTCTTCGCAGATACGCAGTATTTT.

This clonotype has a single count. The V call is TRBV6-2 or TRBV6-3, the J call TRBJ2-5, with D possibly called TRBD1 or TRBD2 (5 bases each). CDR1 MNHEY and CDR2 SVGEGT come from the germline V gene. The CDR3 totals 14 residues. V shed 7 bases and J shed 2 bases, with 14 bases lying between them. The CDR3 spells CASTKGPNQETQYF. For the CDR3, the DNA is TGTGCCAGCACGAAGGGACCAAATCAAGAGACCCAGTACTTC.

V gene TRBV10-3 combines with J gene TRBJ2-7, with 11 bases aligning to TRBD2. The CDR3 has 14 residues. CDR1 is ENHRY and CDR2 is SYGVKD in the germline V gene. With 6 bases clipped from V and 6 bases from J, the junction kept 7 bases outside the gene matches. The CDR3: CAISKLAGEGEQYF. CDR3 in DNA: TGTGCCATCAGCAAACTAGCGGGAGAGGGCGAGCAGTACTTC.

This clonotype was seen at least ten times. The rearrangement uses TRBV2 and TRBJ2-1; possibly TRBD1 for D (5 bases). CDR3 length: 16 residues. Trimming stripped 6 bases from V and 3 bases from J, with 18 bases between. CDR1 SNHLY and CDR2 FYNNEI come from the germline V gene. CDR3 region: CASRDRQSAYYNEQFF. In DNA form, the CDR3 reads TGTGCCAGCAGGGACCGACAGTCCGCTTACTACAATGAGCAGTTCTTC. The variable domain in full, with the rest retrieved from reference TRBV2 and TRBJ2-1, is EPEVTQTPSHQVTQMGQEVILRCVPISNHLYFYWYRQILGQKVEFLVSFYNNEISEKSEIFDDQFSVERPDGSNFTLKIRSTKLEDSAMYFCASRDRQSAYYNEQFFGPGTRLTVL.

This sequence joins TRBV28 and TRBJ2-1; 10 bases line up with TRBD1. V lost 6 bases and J lost 4; bases outside the gene matches: 3. From germline, CDR1 is MDHEN and CDR2 SYDVKM. The CDR3 is 14 amino acids. This CDR3 reads CASRDRGAYNEQFF. The CDR3 region has the DNA TGTGCCAGCAGGGACAGGGGGGCTTACAATGAGCAGTTCTTC.

This clonotype has only a few counts. The rearrangement uses TRBV3-1 and TRBJ1-3; no definite D call. Germline V gives CDR1 LGHDT, CDR2 YNNKEL (reference sequence). CDR3 length equals 14 residues. Trimming left V 1 base short and J 4 bases short, with 8 bases between. CDR3 residues: CASSQGLFGNTIYF. The CDR3 region has the DNA TGTGCCAGCAGCCAAGGACTTTTCGGAAACACCATATATTTT.

The V and J genes are TRBV6-2 or TRBV6-3 and TRBJ2-7, with 8 bases lining up with TRBD1. With 2 bases clipped from V and 1 base from J, the junction kept 7 bases outside the gene matches. This CDR3 contains 16 residues. CDR1 is MNHEY, CDR2 SVGEGT, per germline. The CDR3, as DNA: TGTGCCAGCAGTTACCCCGCGGGACAGGTTTCCTACGAGCAGTACTTC. This encodes CASSYPAGQVSYEQYF.

This clonotype was detected many times. The chain recombines TRBV6-2 or TRBV6-3 with TRBJ2-7; the D gene is possibly TRBD2 (6 bases). The V and J ends lost 1 base and 2 bases respectively, with 15 bases between them. The CDR3 runs 16 residues. Germline V CDR1 and CDR2: MNHEY, SVGEGT. CDR3 nucleotides: TGTGCCAGCAGTTACTACCCGGGACTCACCCCCTACGAGCAGTACTTC. It specifies CASSYYPGLTPYEQYF.

This clonotype was seen a few times. The chain uses TRBV6-2 or TRBV6-3 and TRBJ1-5, with D possibly TRBD1 on 6 matching bases. Per the germline V gene, CDR1 is MNHEY and CDR2 is SVGEGT. This CDR3 spans 15 amino acids. V lost 2 bases and J lost 2, with 10 bases in between. CDR3 amino acids: CASSYPGVGNQPQHF. DNA for the CDR3: TGTGCCAGCAGTTACCCAGGGGTGGGCAATCAGCCCCAGCATTTT.

This clonotype was recorded many times. The gene calls are TRBV18 and TRBJ1-5; D remains unclear. The CDR3 totals 13 residues. V lost 2 bases to trimming and J lost 6 bases, with 8 bases between them. Germline V gives CDR1 KGHSH, CDR2 LQKENI. The CDR3 loop is CASSPGKGQPQHF. CDR3 bases: TGTGCCAGCTCACCAGGGAAAGGTCAGCCCCAGCATTTT.

In this sample, this clonotype turned up a few times. The V call is TRBV6-1, the J call TRBJ2-1; D is ambiguous. The V and J ends lost 7 bases and 0 bases respectively, with 10 bases between them. The CDR3 contains 14 residues. Germline V gene data show CDR1 as MNHNS and CDR2 as SASEGT. The CDR3 here is CASIFTLSYNEQFF. DNA for the CDR3: TGTGCCAGCATCTTCACGCTCTCCTACAATGAGCAGTTCTTC.

This clonotype was seen ten or more times. The rearrangement uses TRBV4-2 and TRBJ1-1; no clear D gene. The CDR3 spans 14 residues. V lost 2 bases and J 4 bases, leaving 11 bases between the germline ends. The germline V gene encodes CDR1 LGHNA and CDR2 YNFKEQ. The CDR3: CASSQPQYATEAFF. The CDR3 nucleotides are TGTGCCAGCAGCCAACCCCAATATGCCACTGAAGCTTTCTTT.

The chain combines TRBV29-1 with TRBJ2-5; the D is unclear. Germline-derived CDR1 and CDR2 are SQVTM and ANQGSEA. Deletions cut 0 bases from V and 5 bases from J, with 7 bases between. This CDR3 has 12 residues. This CDR3 reads CSVEDQDETQYF. The CDR3 DNA sequence: TGCAGCGTTGAAGATCAGGATGAGACCCAGTACTTC.